This T cell receptor (beta chain) was sequenced during a study of T cell repertoires in cytomegalovirus infection. The V gene lost 8 bases and the J gene lost 7 bases, with 11 bases spanning the gap. The CDR3 totals 12 residues. Germline V gene sequence: CDR1 SGHVS, CDR2 FQNEAQ. Each CDR3 protein is one row after TCRdb ran MiXCR on the reads. The sample includes roughly 120,000 distinct CDR3 sequences, around 30% of them seen just once. Regarding this clonotype: What it recognizes is unknown. This may stem from a read error, because a much larger clone lies one nucleotide away.

The clonotype originates from a human donor in good health (CMV status not recorded). Some clones in this sample may be carry-over from other donors' samples. Sequenced material: CD8+ T cells from cultured PBMCs, taken from culture after CMV antigen stimulation. The rearrangement links TRBV7-8 to TRBJ1-4; D uncertain. CDR3 DNA sequence: TGTGCCAGCTGCGCGCCCCTTGAAAAACTGTTTTTT. Amino acids: CASCAPLEKLFF.